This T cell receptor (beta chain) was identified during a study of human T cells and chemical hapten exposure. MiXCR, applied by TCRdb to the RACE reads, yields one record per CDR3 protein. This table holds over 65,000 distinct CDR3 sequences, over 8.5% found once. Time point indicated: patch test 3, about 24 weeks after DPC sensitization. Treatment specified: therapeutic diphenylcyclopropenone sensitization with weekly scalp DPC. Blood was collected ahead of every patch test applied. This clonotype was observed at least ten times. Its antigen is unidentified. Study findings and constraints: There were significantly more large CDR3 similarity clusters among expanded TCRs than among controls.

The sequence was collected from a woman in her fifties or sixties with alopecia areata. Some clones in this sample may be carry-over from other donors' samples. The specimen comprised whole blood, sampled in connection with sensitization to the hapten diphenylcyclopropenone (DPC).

CDR3 sequence (DNA): TGTGCCAGCAGCCTCAATCCGGGTCAGAACACCGGGGAGCTGTTTTTT. This encodes CASSLNPGQNTGELFF. The genes are TRBV7-2 and TRBJ2-2; D gene ambiguous. This CDR3 is built from 16 residues. V lost 5 bases, J lost 1 base, and 14 bases lay in between. Per germline, CDR1 SGHTA and CDR2 FQGNSA.